The present TCR beta chain was sequenced within a study of blood T cells in healthy people across ages (dated by TCRdb to between 2015 and 2017). Broadly, across the study: In model experiments, template switching captured about one uniquely barcoded TCR beta cDNA molecule for every two T cells. Using deep sequencing normalized with unique cDNA molecular identifiers, the study measured how TCR beta repertoire diversity changes with age. The donors were divided into four age groups: young (average about 16 years), middle-aged (approximately 42), aged (around 59) and long-lived (roughly 86). To avoid experimental bias, donors of different ages were spread randomly across the sequencing lanes. The study analyzed two additional independent replicas of 1 million unique cDNA reads from the same blood draw for two donors, one aged 18 to 30 and one aged 80 or older. The paper's findings and limits, for the study overall: Compared with the aged group, the long-lived group had more naive CD4+ T cells, fewer expanded clones and increased TCR diversity, a pattern suggesting age selection. Observed TCR beta diversity correlated strongly with the percentage of naive T cells measured by flow cytometry. Estimates of total diversity based on one million sequenced T cells were regarded as lower bounds and as underestimates. Since profiling was done on bulk unsorted PBMCs, naive and antigen-experienced compartments could not be conclusively compared. As age increased, observed TCR beta diversity per million T cells dropped in a roughly linear way, and a significant reduction was already evident by age around 41. Because the CMV infection status of the donors was unknown, age-related changes in expanded clonotypes may potentially have been confounded.

As for this clonotype: Its binding antigen is unknown. No base qualities exist here, and no much larger clone lies one base off it.

The CDR3 runs 14 amino acids, cysteine and phenylalanine included. Left in the record is the CDR3 DNA by itself, 42 bases read in frame from the first base. V was cut back by 6 bases and J by 0 bases, leaving a gap of 11 bases between them. Per the germline V gene, SGDLS is the CDR1 and YYNGEE is the CDR2. The donors were 40 or so Caucasian individuals from Russia, aged about 6 to 100 years, who were systemically healthy. Around 9.7 milliliters of peripheral blood were collected from each donor into EDTA-treated Vacutainer tubes. Ficoll-Paque density-gradient centrifugation was used to isolate PBMCs, with at least 6.5 million per sample. Total RNA was extracted from PBMCs with Trizol reagent, with at least 5 micrograms obtained per sample. For every donor, flow cytometry on a PBMC aliquot measured the percentage of naive CD45RAhigh/CD27high T cells. Libraries were made using 5' RACE. Sequenced on an Illumina HiSeq 2500. The second PCR ran for roughly 7 to 12 cycles and used a J-beta primer mix along with a sample-barcoded 5' primer. A unique molecular identifier was introduced onto each TCR beta cDNA molecule by a template-switch 5' adaptor carrying 12 random nucleotides. Each sample yielded at least 2.5 million CDR3-containing paired-end reads. First-strand cDNA synthesis was performed from all RNA using the Mint cDNA synthesis kit, with priming by a TRBC-specific oligonucleotide. Following uracil-DNA glycosylase treatment, all cDNA underwent a first 18-cycle PCR with the universal primers M1SS and BC2_uni_R. The source study handled its data this way. For normalization, 1 million high-quality reads were randomly selected from each sample, with every read carrying a distinct molecular identifier. Reads sharing molecular identifiers were discarded rather than binned into consensus sequences. CDR3 identification, clonotype clustering and error correction used MiTCR with a Q25 quality threshold and the strictest error-elimination algorithm. A nonparametric unseen species model with Euler transformation was used to estimate lower-bound total TCR beta diversity. TCRdb reprocessed the public reads (quality trimming at Q25 with fastp, clone calling with MiXCR) and kept in-frame beta chains. Every CDR3 protein is listed once, alongside the most common genes and DNA of its rows. The V and J calls were not made by the authors but by TCRdb's processing. This sample holds about a million distinct CDR3 sequences; around 48% were observed only once. 13% of the sample belongs to the ten largest clones.

The chain links TRBV9 with TRBJ2-3, with the D gene call left open. This receptor was taken from a man in his thirties or forties in good health. Sequences were obtained from blood. The DNA sequence is as follows: TGTGCCAGCAACGCATCACCTAGCACAGATACGCAGTATTTT. Its protein reads: CASNASPSTDTQYF.